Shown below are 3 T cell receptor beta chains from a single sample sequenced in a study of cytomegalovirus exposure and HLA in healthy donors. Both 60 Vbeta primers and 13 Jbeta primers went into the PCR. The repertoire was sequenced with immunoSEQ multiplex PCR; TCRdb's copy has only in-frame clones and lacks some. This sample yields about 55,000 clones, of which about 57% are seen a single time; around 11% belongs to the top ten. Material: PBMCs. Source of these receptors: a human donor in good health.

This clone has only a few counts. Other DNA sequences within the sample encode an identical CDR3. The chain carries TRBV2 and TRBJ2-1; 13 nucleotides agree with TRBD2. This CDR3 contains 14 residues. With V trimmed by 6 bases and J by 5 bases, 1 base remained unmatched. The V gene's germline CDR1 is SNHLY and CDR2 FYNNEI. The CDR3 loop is CASSGLAGDNEQFF. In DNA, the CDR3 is TGTGCCAGCAGCGGACTAGCGGGAGACAATGAGCAGTTCTTC. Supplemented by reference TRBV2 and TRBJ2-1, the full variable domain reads EPEVTQTPSHQVTQMGQEVILRCVPISNHLYFYWYRQILGQKVEFLVSFYNNEISEKSEIFDDQFSVERPDGSNFTLKIRSTKLEDSAMYFCASSGLAGDNEQFFGPGTRLTVL.

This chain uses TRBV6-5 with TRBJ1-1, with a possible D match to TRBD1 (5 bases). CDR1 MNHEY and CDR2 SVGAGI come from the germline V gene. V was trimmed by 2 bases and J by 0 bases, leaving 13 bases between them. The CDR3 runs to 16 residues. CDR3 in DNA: TGTGCCAGCAGTTACGGGGCAGGACGGGTGAACACTGAAGCTTTCTTT. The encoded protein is CASSYGAGRVNTEAFF.

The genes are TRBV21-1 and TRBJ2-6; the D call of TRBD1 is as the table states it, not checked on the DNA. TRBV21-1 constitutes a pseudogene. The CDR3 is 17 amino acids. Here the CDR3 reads CASSAPEGVAGANVLTF. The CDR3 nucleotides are TGTGCCAGCAGCGCCCCCGAAGGGGTGGCTGGGGCCAACGTCCTGACTTTC.